Shown below are 5 T cell receptor beta chains from a single sample sequenced in a study of T cell responses to AZD1222 COVID-19 vaccine. Using immunoSEQ multiplex PCR, the repertoire was profiled, and TCRdb retains in-frame clones only, with some absent. Among 150,000 or so clones listed, roughly 87% were seen once. The starting material was peripheral blood, obtained on day 0 of AZD1222 vaccination. The receptor source for this set is an adult in good health.

The chain is built from TRBV13 and TRBJ2-1, with 11 nucleotides matching TRBD2. The CDR3 loop spans 16 amino acids. Germline trimming cut 5 bases from V and 4 bases from J; bases unmatched to any gene: 7. The germline CDR1 and CDR2 sequences are PRHDT and FYEKMQ (reference sequence). In DNA, the CDR3 is TGTGCCAGCAGCGCGTCTAGCGGGAGGTTTTACAATGAGCAGTTCTTC. Amino acid sequence: CASSASSGRFYNEQFF.

The chain employs TRBV10-3 and TRBJ2-1; 12 bases are a match to TRBD2. This CDR3 is 14 amino acids long. Trimming removed 6 bases from V and 8 bases from J; junction bases left unmatched: 5. The germline V gene encodes CDR1 ENHRY and CDR2 SYGVKD. DNA for the CDR3: TGTGCCATCAGCGGGGGGACTAGCGGGTATGAGCAGTTCTTC. It specifies CAISGGTSGYEQFF.

The rearrangement links TRBV27 to TRBJ1-2, with D unresolved. CDR3 length: 15 residues. V lost 2 bases and J 0 bases, leaving 10 bases between the germline ends. Germline V gene lookup returns CDR1 MNHEY and CDR2 SMNVEV (reference sequence). Here the CDR3 reads CASSLEGLPNYGYTF. In DNA, the CDR3 is TGTGCCAGCAGTTTAGAAGGGCTACCTAACTATGGCTACACCTTC.

The gene calls are TRBV9 and TRBJ2-7; TRBD2 is a possible D gene (5 bases). Trimming cost V 5 bases and J 1 base, with 16 bases left between them. This CDR3 region has 15 residues. Looked up from germline, CDR1 is SGDLS and CDR2 is YYNGEE. CDR3: CASSLGWRPSYEQYF. Written as DNA, the CDR3 is TGTGCCAGCAGTCTAGGTTGGAGGCCGTCCTACGAGCAGTACTTC.

The chain recombines TRBV5-4 with TRBJ1-2; D uncertain. The V gene lost 4 bases and the J gene lost 0 bases, with 13 bases spanning the gap. The CDR3 runs to 15 residues. Looked up from germline, CDR1 is SGHNT and CDR2 is YYREEE (reference sequence). The CDR3 sequence is CASSPRVLTNYGYTF. The CDR3 nucleotides read TGTGCCAGCAGCCCACGCGTACTTACTAACTATGGCTACACCTTC.